Presented here are 17 T cell receptor beta chains from one specimen sequenced in a study of T cell responses to AZD1222 COVID-19 vaccine. Sequenced by immunoSEQ multiplex PCR; TCRdb stores in-frame clones only, minus some. The sample shows tens of thousands of clones, 80% to 90% of them seen only once. The specimen comprised peripheral blood, sampled 28 days after the second AZD1222 dose. The receptors come from an adult who received the AZD1222 COVID-19 vaccine.

In this sample, this clone turned up once. This rearrangement joins TRBV19 to TRBJ2-1; TRBD2 aligns across 9 bases. J lost 3 bases, V lost 2 bases, and 8 bases had no gene match. Germline CDR1 reads LNHDA; CDR2 reads SQIVND (reference sequence). The length of the CDR3 is 17 residues. The CDR3 nucleotides are TGTGCCAGTAGTATAAGGAGTCTAGCGGGGTTCTACAATGAGCAGTTCTTC. Protein: CASSIRSLAGFYNEQFF.

This chain links TRBV10-1 with TRBJ2-3; no firm D call. Trimming left V 0 bases short and J 4 bases short, with 5 bases between. CDR3 length: 13 amino acids. The germline V gene has CDR1 WNHNN and CDR2 SYGVQD (reference sequence). The CDR3 sequence is CASSESGSDTQYF. The CDR3 DNA is TGCGCCAGCAGTGAGTCGGGATCAGATACGCAGTATTTT.

This clone was detected once. The chain links TRBV27 to TRBJ2-1, with 9 nucleotides matching TRBD2. J lost 14 bases, V lost 6 bases, and 20 bases had no gene match. Per the germline V gene, CDR1 is MNHEY and CDR2 is SMNVEV (reference sequence). The CDR3 consists of 16 residues. CDR3 protein: CASRQDSGSKGTREFF. For the CDR3, the DNA is TGTGCCAGCAGACAAGATAGCGGGAGTAAAGGGACTAGGGAGTTCTTC.

This chain uses TRBV21-1 with TRBJ2-7; the table's D call, TRBD2, was not checked against the DNA. TRBV21-1 is annotated as a pseudogene. The CDR3 spans 18 residues. CDR3 nucleotides: TGTGCCAGCAGCAAAGCGTCTACCCCGGGACTAGGGTCCTACGAGCAGTACTTC. Translating it yields CASSKASTPGLGSYEQYF.

The chain uses TRBV18 and TRBJ1-2, with D maybe TRBD1 (6 bases). CDR1 and CDR2 (germline): KGHSH, LQKENI. The CDR3 covers 13 residues. V lost 6 bases to trimming and J lost 2 bases, with 10 bases between them. In DNA, the CDR3 is TGTGCCAGCTCCGAACAGGGAAACTATGGCTACACCTTC. It codes for CASSEQGNYGYTF. Full variable domain (missing parts from reference TRBV18 and TRBJ1-2): NAGVMQNPRHLVRRRGQEARLRCSPMKGHSHVYWYRQLPEEGLKFMVYLQKENIIDESGMPKERFSAEFPKEGPSILRIQQVVRGDSAAYFCASSEQGNYGYTFGSGTRLTVV.

V gene TRBV3-1 (or the pseudogene TRBV3-2) combines with J gene TRBJ2-5; D gene unclear. V was pared by 0 bases and J by 2 bases, with 10 bases between. This CDR3 contains 15 residues. CDR1 and CDR2 from the germline V gene are LGHDT and YNNKEL (reference sequence). CDR3 region: CASSQDWGRQETQYF. CDR3 sequence (DNA): TGTGCCAGCAGCCAAGATTGGGGTAGGCAAGAGACCCAGTACTTC.

J is TRBJ2-2 and V is TRBV6-2 or TRBV6-3; D remains unclear. V was cut by 6 bases and J by 5 bases, with 19 bases left in between. The CDR3 has 16 amino acids. Germline assignment: CDR1 MNHEY and CDR2 SVGEGT. The CDR3 protein is CASSRDRVLGTGELFF. The CDR3 nucleotides are TGTGCCAGCAGCCGCGATAGGGTGTTGGGGACCGGGGAGCTGTTTTTT.

The chain couples TRBV19 to TRBJ1-5, with 7 nucleotides matching TRBD1. Germline CDR1 is LNHDA and CDR2 is SQIVND (reference sequence). The CDR3 covers 15 residues. V shed 5 bases, J shed 0 bases, and the junction held 4 bases outside the gene matches. The CDR3 region has the DNA TGTGCCAGTAGTTCACAGGGGTATAGCAATCAGCCCCAGCATTTT. This gives the protein CASSSQGYSNQPQHF. Based on the CDR3 plus reference TRBV19 and TRBJ1-5, the full variable domain is DGGITQSPKYLFRKEGQNVTLSCEQNLNHDAMYWYRQDPGQGLRLIYYSQIVNDFQKGDIAEGYSVSREKKESFPLTVTSAQKNPTAFYLCASSSQGYSNQPQHFGDGTRLSIL.

The CDR3 sequence is CASSTGGAGTGELFF. The CDR3, as DNA: TGTGCCAGCAGCACCGGGGGGGCGGGCACCGGGGAGCTGTTTTTT. This chain links TRBV7-2 with TRBJ2-2; 8 nucleotides agree with TRBD2. With V trimmed by 5 bases and J by 4 bases, 6 bases remained unmatched. CDR1 is SGHTA and CDR2 is FQGNSA in the germline V gene. The CDR3 runs to 15 residues.

The chain couples TRBV28 to TRBJ2-7, with D unresolved. Germline V lookup: CDR1 MDHEN, CDR2 SYDVKM. V lost 6 bases and J 6 bases, leaving 12 bases between the germline ends. There are 12 residues in the CDR3. CDR3 amino acids: CASRSASAEQYF. CDR3 sequence (DNA): TGTGCCAGCAGATCCGCCTCGGCCGAGCAGTACTTC.

The V and J genes are TRBV4-1 and TRBJ1-1, with a weak D call TRBD1 (5 bases). Trimming took off 3 bases at V and 4 bases at J, with 12 bases between the two ends. The CDR3 spans 14 residues. Germline CDR1 and CDR2: MGHRA and YSYEKL. The CDR3 here is CASSHEGRGTEAFF. The CDR3 DNA reads as TGCGCCAGCAGCCACGAGGGGAGAGGCACTGAAGCTTTCTTT.

V is TRBV6-2 or TRBV6-3 and J is TRBJ2-1; 9 bases are a match to TRBD1. This CDR3 spans 15 amino acids. From germline, CDR1 is MNHEY and CDR2 SVGEGT. V shed 5 bases and J 7 bases; nucleotides not matched to a gene: 9. In DNA, the CDR3 is TGTGCCAGCAGTCCCCGGGACAGGGTGGGTAATGAGCAGTTCTTC. This encodes CASSPRDRVGNEQFF.

The V call is TRBV9, the J call TRBJ2-3; the match to TRBD2 covers 8 bases. The CDR3 loop spans 14 amino acids. Germline V gene lookup returns CDR1 SGDLS and CDR2 YYNGEE. Unmatched junction bases numbered 5, after V lost 4 bases and J lost 4 bases. CDR3 residues: CASSPGGGPDTQYF. The CDR3 bases are TGTGCCAGCAGCCCCGGGGGGGGCCCAGATACGCAGTATTTT.

The chain uses TRBV11-3 and TRBJ2-3; the match to TRBD2 covers 7 bases. V dropped 3 bases and J dropped 4; count of bases not matched to a gene: 7. Germline lookup yields CDR1 SGHNT and CDR2 YENEEA. This CDR3 has 15 residues. As DNA, the CDR3 is TGTGCCAGCAGCTTTGGTGAGCGGGGTTCAGATACGCAGTATTTT. Its translation is CASSFGERGSDTQYF.

This chain uses TRBV25-1 with TRBJ1-2; TRBD1 might be the D (5 bases). The germline CDR1 and CDR2 sequences are MGHDK and SYGVNS. With 2 bases removed from V and 4 bases from J, the gap between germline ends came to 5 bases. The CDR3 is 12 residues long. The CDR3 protein is CASSERGYGYTF. CDR3 in DNA: TGTGCCAGCAGTGAAAGGGGCTATGGCTACACCTTC.

By its share, this clone is medium-sized. This chain joins TRBV4-3 and TRBJ1-1; tentatively, D is TRBD1 (6 bases). Trimming removed 1 base at V and 5 bases at J, with 14 bases between. Germline values: CDR1 LGHNA, CDR2 YSLEER. The CDR3 is made up of 15 amino acids. The CDR3 sequence is CASSQGADSRTEAFF. The CDR3 DNA reads as TGCGCCAGCAGCCAAGGTGCGGACAGCAGAACTGAAGCTTTCTTT.

The chain couples TRBV9 to TRBJ2-3; TRBD2 matches 9 bases. Losses at the gene ends were 2 bases for V and 4 bases for J; bases not matched to a gene: 2. Germline CDR1 and CDR2: SGDLS and YYNGEE. The CDR3 loop spans 14 amino acids. CDR3 protein: CASSVASGADTQYF. The CDR3 coding sequence is TGTGCCAGCAGCGTGGCTAGCGGGGCAGATACGCAGTATTTT. The whole variable domain, filled in from reference TRBV9 and TRBJ2-3, reads DSGVTQTPKHLITATGQRVTLRCSPRSGDLSVYWYQQSLDQGLQFLIQYYNGEERAKGNILERFSAQQFPDLHSELNLSSLELGDSALYFCASSVASGADTQYFGPGTRLTVL.